This T cell receptor beta chain is drawn from a study of quantifying T cell responses using KT2 cells. About the study: TCR alpha and beta constant-region primers primed reverse transcription of RNA.

A single-stranded UMI oligo with SP2 sequence was ligated to cDNA 3' ends. An equimolar mix of RC1.1 and RC1.2 primed the beta chain across TRBC1 and TRBC2. In TCRdb, the UMI-ligation and nested PCR reads were re-called with MiXCR into one record per CDR3 protein. The profile shows about 30,000 distinct CDR3 sequences, more than 7% of them singletons. V was cut by 3 bases and J by 4 bases, with 5 bases left in between. There are 12 residues in the CDR3. The origin of this receptor is a human donor. The J gene is TRBJ2-3, the V gene TRBV12-3 or TRBV12-4; D not resolved. The sequenced material came from PBMCs spiked with cells of the T cell clone KT2. The CDR3 protein is CASSFAADTQYF. The CDR3 region has the DNA TGTGCCAGCAGTTTTGCTGCAGATACGCAGTATTTT.